The 17 T cell receptor beta chains reported below all come from one sample, sequenced in a study of blood T cell repertoires in COVID-19. Assay: immunoSEQ multiplex PCR; the TCRdb copy retains only in-frame clones and omits some. Seen here are 250,000 to 300,000 clones, about 88% observed once, and the top ten hold 10% to 12%. Specimen: peripheral blood. The receptors derive from a woman in her 30s with COVID-19, enrolled during active disease.

This sequence joins TRBV19 and TRBJ1-2, with D maybe TRBD1 (5 bases). V was trimmed by 4 bases and J by 0 bases, leaving 12 bases between them. Germline CDR1 and CDR2: LNHDA and SQIVND (reference sequence). The CDR3 sequence is 15 residues long. The CDR3 is CASSTLQVANYGYTF. The CDR3 DNA reads as TGTGCCAGTAGTACATTACAGGTAGCTAACTATGGCTACACCTTC.

J is TRBJ2-4 and V is TRBV6-2 or TRBV6-3; TRBD2 agrees at 9 bases. Germline V gives CDR1 MNHEY, CDR2 SVGEGT. The CDR3 extends over 17 amino acids. The trim removed 5 bases at V and 0 bases at J, leaving 8 bases unmatched. CDR3 bases: TGTGCCAGCAGTGACCGTGCGGGAGGGATAGCCAAAAACATTCAGTACTTC. The encoded protein is CASSDRAGGIAKNIQYF.

This clone has a single count. V usage is TRBV10-3 and J usage is TRBJ2-1; TRBD2 agrees at 8 bases. V shed 3 bases and J 7 bases; nucleotides not matched to a gene: 8. This CDR3 has 15 residues. Germline loops: CDR1 ENHRY, CDR2 SYGVKD. The DNA for the CDR3 is TGTGCCATCAGTGACCCCAGCGGGAGTGGTAATGAGCAGTTCTTC. Residues: CAISDPSGSGNEQFF.

In this sample, this clone turned up once. J is TRBJ2-7 and V is TRBV7-3; the D gene is possibly TRBD2 (5 bases). Germline-derived CDR1 and CDR2 are SGHTA and FQGTGA. V lost 6 bases to trimming and J lost 0 bases, with 9 bases between them. The CDR3 consists of 13 residues. The CDR3: CASSKGASYEQYF. In DNA form, the CDR3 reads TGTGCCAGCAGTAAGGGAGCCTCCTACGAGCAGTACTTC.

The rearrangement links TRBV15 to TRBJ2-1, with D perhaps matching TRBD2 (5 bases). This CDR3 comprises 15 residues. Trimming left V 1 base short and J 8 bases short, with 15 bases between. The germline gives CDR1 LNHNV, CDR2 YYDKDF (reference sequence). The CDR3: CATSRVQPGMDEQFF. DNA of the CDR3: TGTGCCACCAGCAGAGTTCAGCCGGGAATGGATGAGCAGTTCTTC. Full variable domain (missing parts from reference TRBV15 and TRBJ2-1): DAMVIQNPRYQVTQFGKPVTLSCSQTLNHNVMYWYQQKSSQAPKLLFHYYDKDFNNEADTPDNFQSRRPNTSFCFLDIRSPGLGDTAMYLCATSRVQPGMDEQFFGPGTRLTVL.

This CDR3 reads CASSESASGLHNEQFF. The CDR3 nucleotides are TGCGCCAGCAGTGAGTCGGCGAGCGGGCTACACAATGAGCAGTTCTTC. The chain uses TRBV10-1 and TRBJ2-1; TRBD2 is a possible D gene (6 bases). Trimming left V 0 bases short and J 5 bases short, with 14 bases between. Germline V gene sequence: CDR1 WNHNN, CDR2 SYGVQD (reference sequence). The CDR3 is 16 residues long.

This clone showed up just once. The chain is built from TRBV6-5 and TRBJ1-4; D unclear. Per germline, CDR1 MNHEY and CDR2 SVGAGI. This CDR3 region has 15 residues. V gave up 8 bases and J gave up 4 bases, with 17 bases separating them. The CDR3 loop reads CASLSGVAGNEKLFF. The CDR3, as DNA: TGTGCCAGCCTTTCCGGGGTGGCTGGTAATGAAAAACTGTTTTTT.

The CDR3 coding sequence is TGTGCCAGCAGCTTGGCCGGTGCGGGGAAATTCGCTGGAAACACCATATATTTT. Its translation is CASSLAGAGKFAGNTIYF. The J gene is TRBJ1-3, the V gene TRBV5-6; the D is unclear. Between the trimmed V and J ends, which lost 0 bases and 2 bases, there was a span of 18 bases. The CDR3 consists of 18 residues. Per the germline V gene, CDR1 is SGHDT and CDR2 is YYEEEE.

The chain combines TRBV5-4 with TRBJ2-7, with 15 bases aligning to TRBD2. This CDR3 is 17 amino acids long. The trim removed 4 bases at V and 2 bases at J, leaving 7 bases unmatched. The germline V gene has CDR1 SGHNT and CDR2 YYREEE (reference sequence). CDR3 DNA sequence: TGTGCCAGCAGCCCCCCGGGACTAGCGGGAGGCCCCTACGAGCAGTACTTC. The encoded protein is CASSPPGLAGGPYEQYF.

The chain has TRBV5-1 and TRBJ2-3; weak D call: TRBD2 (5 bases). Germline loops: CDR1 SGHRS, CDR2 YFSETQ. Trimming removed 4 bases at V and 0 bases at J, with 15 bases between. CDR3 length: 16 residues. Here the CDR3 reads CASSGLAPPSTDTQYF. Here the CDR3 DNA reads TGCGCCAGCAGCGGCCTAGCTCCCCCTAGCACAGATACGCAGTATTTT.

The V and J genes are TRBV30 and TRBJ2-5; TRBD1 aligns across 8 bases. Germline V gives CDR1 GTSNPN, CDR2 SVGIG (reference sequence). J lost 2 bases, V lost 2 bases, and 7 bases had no gene match. CDR3 size: 15 residues. The CDR3 spells CAWSTLGQGQETQYF. CDR3 DNA sequence: TGTGCCTGGAGTACTCTCGGACAGGGACAAGAGACCCAGTACTTC.

This chain connects TRBV12-3 or TRBV12-4 to TRBJ1-2, with D possibly being TRBD1 (6 bases). The CDR3 consists of 12 residues. V was pared by 7 bases and J by 4 bases, with 10 bases between. Here the CDR3 DNA reads TGTGCCAGCAACAAGGGGGTCTATGGCTACACCTTC. Protein product: CASNKGVYGYTF.

In nucleotides, the CDR3 is TGTGCCTGGAGGGGGACAGGGAACAATGAGCAGTTCTTC. It encodes CAWRGTGNNEQFF. This rearrangement joins TRBV30 to TRBJ2-1; 9 positions match TRBD1. This CDR3 is built from 13 residues. The V gene's germline CDR1 is GTSNPN and CDR2 SVGIG (reference sequence). Trimming removed 3 bases from V and 5 bases from J; junction bases left unmatched: 2. The complete variable domain, with remaining parts taken from reference TRBV30 and TRBJ2-1, reads SQTIHQWPATLVQPVGSPLSLECTVEGTSNPNLYWYRQAAGRGLQLLFYSVGIGQISSEVPQNLSASRPQDRQFILSSKKLLLSDSGFYLCAWRGTGNNEQFFGPGTRLTVL.

The CDR3 DNA reads TGTGCCTGGAAGAAAGGGAGACGACCTTACAATGAGCAGTTCTTC. It yields the protein CAWKKGRRPYNEQFF. The chain couples TRBV30 to TRBJ2-1, with a tentative D call TRBD2 (5 bases). CDR1 is GTSNPN, CDR2 SVGIG, per germline (reference sequence). The CDR3 runs 15 residues. With 4 bases removed from V and 4 bases from J, the gap between germline ends came to 17 bases.

J is TRBJ2-5 and V is TRBV3-1 (or the pseudogene TRBV3-2), with 12 bases fitting TRBD2. The CDR3 runs to 16 residues. Germline-derived CDR1 and CDR2 are LGHDT and YNNKEL (reference sequence). Trimming took 5 bases from V and 1 from J; bases not matched to a gene: 5. This CDR3 is CASSSGLAGPQETQYF. For the CDR3, the DNA is TGTGCCAGCAGCTCCGGACTAGCGGGACCCCAAGAGACCCAGTACTTC.

This clone was picked up a small number of times. J is TRBJ1-2 and V is TRBV28, with 8 bases identical to TRBD1. Germline CDR1 is MDHEN and CDR2 is SYDVKM. J gave up 7 bases and V 5 bases, and 15 bases lay outside the gene matches. This CDR3 region has 16 residues. The CDR3 sequence: CASSPLLGRGLPGYTF. The CDR3 DNA is TGTGCCAGCAGTCCCCTTTTGGGCAGGGGGCTACCTGGCTACACCTTC.

The chain carries TRBV5-1 and TRBJ1-5, with TRBD1 identical over 9 bases. The junction had 1 base not matched to a gene; V was cut back by 3 bases and J by 6 bases. Germline CDR1 SGHRS, CDR2 YFSETQ. This CDR3 region has 13 residues. In nucleotides, the CDR3 is TGCGCCAGCAGCTCGGACAGGGGTCAGCCCCAGCATTTT. Protein sequence: CASSSDRGQPQHF.